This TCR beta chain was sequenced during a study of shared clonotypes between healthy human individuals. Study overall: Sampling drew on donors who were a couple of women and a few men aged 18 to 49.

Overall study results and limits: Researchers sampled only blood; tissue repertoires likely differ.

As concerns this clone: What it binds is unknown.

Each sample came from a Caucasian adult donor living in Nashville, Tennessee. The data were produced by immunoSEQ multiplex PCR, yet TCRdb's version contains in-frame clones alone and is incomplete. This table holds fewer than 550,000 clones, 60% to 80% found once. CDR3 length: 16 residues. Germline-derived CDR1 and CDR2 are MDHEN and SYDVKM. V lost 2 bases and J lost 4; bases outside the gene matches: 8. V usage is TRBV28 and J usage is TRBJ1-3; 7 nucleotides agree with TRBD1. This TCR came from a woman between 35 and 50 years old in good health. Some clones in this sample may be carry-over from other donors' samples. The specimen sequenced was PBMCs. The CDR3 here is CASSLPGTAQGNTIYF. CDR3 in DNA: TGTGCCAGCAGTTTACCCGGGACAGCTCAGGGAAACACCATATATTTT.